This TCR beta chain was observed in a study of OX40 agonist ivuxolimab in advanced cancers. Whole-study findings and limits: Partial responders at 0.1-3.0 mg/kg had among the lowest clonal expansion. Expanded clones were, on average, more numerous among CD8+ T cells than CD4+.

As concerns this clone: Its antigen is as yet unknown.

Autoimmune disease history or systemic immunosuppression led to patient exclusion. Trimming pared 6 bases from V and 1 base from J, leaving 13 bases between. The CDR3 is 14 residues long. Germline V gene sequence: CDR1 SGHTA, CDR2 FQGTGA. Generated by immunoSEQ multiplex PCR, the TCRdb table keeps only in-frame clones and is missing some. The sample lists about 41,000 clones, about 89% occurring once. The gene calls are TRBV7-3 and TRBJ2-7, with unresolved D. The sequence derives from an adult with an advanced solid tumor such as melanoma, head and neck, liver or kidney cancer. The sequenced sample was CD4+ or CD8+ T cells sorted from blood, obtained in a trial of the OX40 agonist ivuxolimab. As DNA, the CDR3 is TGTGCCAGCAGTTACACCCAGACATCCTACGAGCAGTACTTC. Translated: CASSYTQTSYEQYF.